This passage covers 27 T cell receptor beta chains from one sample sequenced in a study of CD8+ T cells in alopecia areata. Extraction of RNA preceded its reverse transcription into cDNA, which served as the sequencing template. Measured with immunoSEQ multiplex PCR; TCRdb has only the in-frame clones, and not every one. The sample carries 120,000 to 150,000 clones, less than 75% recorded once. Sequencing was performed on CD8+ T cells sorted from blood. The origin of the receptors is a human donor in good health.

This clone appeared a few times. The V and J genes are TRBV11-2 and TRBJ1-1, with D possibly being TRBD1 (6 bases). This CDR3 is 16 amino acids long. Germline V gene data show CDR1 as SGHAT and CDR2 as FQNNGV. V was shortened by 5 bases and J by 0 bases, with 16 bases between the two germline ends. CDR3 residues: CASSPRAQGLNTEAFF. DNA of the CDR3: TGTGCCAGCAGCCCTAGAGCACAGGGACTGAACACTGAAGCTTTCTTT.

This clone was seen only a few times. The rearrangement uses TRBV7-9 and TRBJ2-1; a weak D match, TRBD2 (5 bases). Trimming left V 4 bases short and J 5 bases short, with 6 bases between. The CDR3 spans 12 residues. CDR1 is SEHNR and CDR2 is FQNEAQ in the germline V gene (reference sequence). For the CDR3, the DNA is TGTGCCAGCAGCTCCGGGGACAATGAGCAGTTCTTC. This translates into CASSSGDNEQFF.

The chain joins TRBV29-1 to TRBJ2-1; 14 bases fit TRBD2. With V trimmed by 6 bases and J by 7 bases, 14 bases remained unmatched. Germline V gene sequence: CDR1 SQVTM, CDR2 ANQGSEA. This CDR3 is 17 amino acids long. The chain's CDR3 is CSVQGTLGLAGANEQFF. The CDR3 DNA is TGCAGCGTACAGGGGACCCTGGGACTAGCGGGAGCTAATGAGCAGTTCTTC.

The chain recombines TRBV5-5 with TRBJ1-1; D is unclear. Germline V gene data show CDR1 as SGHKS and CDR2 as YYEKEE (reference sequence). V was cut by 1 base and J by 8 bases, with 27 bases left in between. The CDR3 totals 18 residues. CDR3 protein: CASSLRPRSADEAREAFF. In DNA, the CDR3 is TGTGCCAGCAGCTTGCGACCACGGTCCGCGGACGAAGCCCGGGAAGCTTTCTTT.

The chain links TRBV5-6 to TRBJ2-7, with D possibly being TRBD2 (6 bases). The CDR3 is 14 amino acids. Per germline, CDR1 SGHDT and CDR2 YYEEEE. The V end was cut by 3 bases, the J end by 3 bases, with 13 bases between. CDR3 region: CASSWRGIDYEQYF. CDR3 coding DNA: TGTGCCAGCAGCTGGAGGGGTATCGACTACGAGCAGTACTTC.

V is TRBV5-6 and J is TRBJ2-3, with a tentative D call TRBD1 (6 bases). The CDR3 sequence is 14 residues long. Germline V gene sequence: CDR1 SGHDT, CDR2 YYEEEE. The V and J ends lost 4 bases and 2 bases respectively, with 11 bases between them. The CDR3 nucleotides are TGTGCCAGCAGCCAGGGGACCACCACAGATACGCAGTATTTT. It translates to CASSQGTTTDTQYF.

The CDR3 reads CASSGRQGNYGYTF. As DNA, the CDR3 is TGTGCCAGCAGCGGACGACAGGGCAACTATGGCTACACCTTC. The rearrangement joins TRBV9 to TRBJ1-2; 7 bases are shared with TRBD1. This CDR3 is built from 14 residues. The germline V gene has CDR1 SGDLS and CDR2 YYNGEE. V shed 3 bases, J shed 2 bases, and the junction held 4 bases outside the gene matches.

The rearrangement uses TRBV5-6 and TRBJ2-7; D could derive from TRBD1 or TRBD2 (5 bases each). Trimming left V 4 bases short and J 3 bases short, with 8 bases between. The CDR3 spans 12 residues. Germline V gene lookup returns CDR1 SGHDT and CDR2 YYEEEE. The chain's CDR3 is CASSPGGYEQYF. In DNA, the CDR3 is TGTGCCAGCAGCCCTGGGGGCTACGAGCAGTACTTC.

This clone was detected only once. This chain uses TRBV30 with TRBJ2-7; D tentatively reads TRBD1 or TRBD2 (5 bases each). Trimming left V 3 bases short and J 2 bases short, with 14 bases between. Germline CDR1 is GTSNPN and CDR2 is SVGIG (reference sequence). CDR3 length equals 14 residues. The CDR3 DNA follows: TGTGCCTGGAGGGCCGGGACCGCTGCCTACGAGCAGTACTTC. Its protein is CAWRAGTAAYEQYF.

This sequence joins TRBV28 and TRBJ2-5, with D possibly TRBD1 on 6 matching bases. Between the trimmed V and J ends, which lost 3 bases and 5 bases, there was a span of 10 bases. Germline loops: CDR1 MDHEN, CDR2 SYDVKM. This CDR3 has 13 amino acids. The CDR3 sequence is CASSFAGDETQYF. CDR3 DNA: TGTGCCAGCAGTTTTGCAGGGGATGAGACCCAGTACTTC. Full variable domain (missing parts from reference TRBV28 and TRBJ2-5): DVKVTQSSRYLVKRTGEKVFLECVQDMDHENMFWYRQDPGLGLRLIYFSYDVKMKEKGDIPEGYSVSREKKERFSLILESASTNQTSMYLCASSFAGDETQYFGPGTRLLVL.

This chain links TRBV16 with TRBJ2-5; 8 nucleotides align to TRBD1. With V trimmed by 3 bases and J by 8 bases, 17 bases remained unmatched. Germline V lookup: CDR1 KGHSY, CDR2 FQNENV. CDR3 length: 17 residues. The chain's CDR3 is CASSHAPRQGYLVTQYF. In DNA, the CDR3 is TGTGCCAGCAGCCATGCTCCGCGACAGGGGTATTTAGTTACCCAGTACTTC.

The chain employs TRBV7-9 and TRBJ1-2; perhaps TRBD1 as D (6 bases). CDR3 length: 13 residues. CDR1 and CDR2 from the germline V gene are SEHNR and FQNEAQ (reference sequence). Trimming took 1 base from V and 6 from J, leaving 9 bases between them. CDR3 sequence: CASSLGTADGYTF. CDR3 coding DNA: TGTGCCAGCAGCTTAGGGACAGCCGATGGCTACACCTTC.

This clone has only one observation. This rearrangement joins TRBV11-1 to TRBJ2-7, with a tentative D call TRBD2 (5 bases). Per the germline V gene, CDR1 is SGHAT and CDR2 is FQDESV (reference sequence). The V end lost 1 base, the J end lost 5 bases, and 12 bases lay between the germline ends. This CDR3 contains 14 residues. The CDR3 loop is CASSLEMGAHEQYF. In DNA, the CDR3 is TGTGCCAGCAGCTTAGAGATGGGAGCCCACGAGCAGTACTTC.

The genes are TRBV19 and TRBJ1-2, with D maybe TRBD1 (5 bases). Per germline, CDR1 LNHDA and CDR2 SQIVND (reference sequence). V lost 4 bases and J 8 bases, leaving 11 bases between the germline ends. The CDR3 consists of 12 residues. The chain's CDR3 is CASSKGKRGYTF. For the CDR3, the DNA is TGTGCCAGTAGTAAGGGGAAGAGAGGCTACACCTTC.

This chain joins TRBV13 and TRBJ1-5; D unresolved. CDR3 size: 13 residues. Trimming shortened V by 4 bases and J by 3 bases, and 7 bases separated the two germline ends. In germline, CDR1 is PRHDT, CDR2 FYEKMQ (reference sequence). The chain's CDR3 is CASSSGFNQPQHF. The CDR3 DNA follows: TGTGCCAGCAGCTCCGGATTCAATCAGCCCCAGCATTTT.

The rearrangement uses TRBV5-6 and TRBJ2-1; 7 nucleotides align to TRBD1. Germline assignment: CDR1 SGHDT and CDR2 YYEEEE. V trimming: 4 bases; J trimming: 6 bases; junction bases outside the gene matches: 4. The CDR3 is made up of 13 amino acids. The CDR3 region has the DNA TGTGCCAGCAGCCCGGACAGGTTCAATGAGCAGTTCTTC. It is translated as CASSPDRFNEQFF.

V usage is TRBV19 and J usage is TRBJ2-3; tentative D call: TRBD2 (6 bases). Deletions cut 6 bases from V and 0 bases from J, with 10 bases between. From germline, CDR1 is LNHDA and CDR2 SQIVND (reference sequence). The CDR3 covers 14 residues. In nucleotides, the CDR3 is TGTGCCAGTAGAGGACTACCTAGCACAGATACGCAGTATTTT. Residues: CASRGLPSTDTQYF.

This clone was found a few times. This chain connects TRBV30 to TRBJ2-7, with TRBD2 matching over 9 bases. The CDR3 covers 13 residues. V shed 8 bases, J shed 1 base, and the junction held 6 bases outside the gene matches. CDR1 GTSNPN and CDR2 SVGIG come from the germline V gene (reference sequence). Here the CDR3 DNA reads TGTGCCCGGGCGGGAGGGCCTTCCTACGAGCAGTACTTC. It yields the protein CARAGGPSYEQYF.

The chain uses TRBV5-6 and TRBJ1-2; D gene ambiguous. V gave up 4 bases and J gave up 2 bases, with 9 bases separating them. Germline CDR1 is SGHDT and CDR2 is YYEEEE. The CDR3 runs 13 residues. CDR3 in amino acids: CASSPGRNYGYTF. CDR3 sequence (DNA): TGTGCCAGCAGCCCGGGCAGGAACTATGGCTACACCTTC.

The chain combines TRBV4-1 with TRBJ2-3; D unresolved. Germline V gene data show CDR1 as MGHRA and CDR2 as YSYEKL. With 1 base removed from V and 5 bases from J, the gap between germline ends came to 7 bases. This CDR3 comprises 13 residues. The CDR3 region has the DNA TGCGCCAGCAGCCAAGGAAGAGGAGATACGCAGTATTTT. Translated: CASSQGRGDTQYF.

V and J are TRBV27 and TRBJ1-1; D remains ambiguous. V was trimmed by 6 bases and J by 1 base, leaving 3 bases between them. CDR1 is MNHEY and CDR2 is SMNVEV in the germline V gene (reference sequence). This CDR3 contains 11 residues. The CDR3 DNA reads as TGTGCCAGCAGATCGAACACTGAAGCTTTCTTT. It yields the protein CASRSNTEAFF.

V gene TRBV7-9 combines with J gene TRBJ2-7; 8 positions agree with TRBD1. The CDR3 spans 15 residues. Germline trimming cut 5 bases from V and 4 bases from J; bases unmatched to any gene: 10. Germline lookup yields CDR1 SEHNR and CDR2 FQNEAQ (reference sequence). This CDR3 reads CASSTTGGPPYEQYF. The DNA for the CDR3 is TGTGCCAGCAGCACCACAGGGGGTCCTCCGTACGAGCAGTACTTC.

CDR3 nucleotide sequence: TGTGCCAGCAGCTTAGAGCTCGGACTGGAAAACATTCAGTACTTC. It is translated as CASSLELGLENIQYF. The chain employs TRBV7-8 and TRBJ2-4; tentatively, D is TRBD2 (5 bases). The CDR3 is made up of 15 amino acids. Trimming removed 1 base from V and 5 bases from J, with 12 bases in between. Germline values: CDR1 SGHVS, CDR2 FQNEAQ.

The J gene is TRBJ1-5, the V gene TRBV5-1; TRBD1 aligns across 8 bases. Germline CDR1 is SGHRS and CDR2 is YFSETQ. CDR3 length: 15 amino acids. The V gene end was trimmed by 1 base and the J gene end by 3 bases; junction bases not matched to a gene: 3. DNA for the CDR3: TGCGCCAGCAGCTTGCAGGGGGCGGCCAATCAGCCCCAGCATTTT. It codes for CASSLQGAANQPQHF.

The chain carries TRBV28 and TRBJ1-5; possible D gene TRBD1, 6 bases. V was trimmed by 11 bases and J by 1 base, leaving 12 bases between them. Germline CDR1 is MDHEN and CDR2 is SYDVKM. The CDR3 is 13 amino acids. CDR3: CAGGTLSNQPQHF. CDR3 sequence (DNA): TGTGCCGGCGGGACACTCAGCAATCAGCCCCAGCATTTT. The entire variable domain, with the rest obtained from reference TRBV28 and TRBJ1-5, is as follows: DVKVTQSSRYLVKRTGEKVFLECVQDMDHENMFWYRQDPGLGLRLIYFSYDVKMKEKGDIPEGYSVSREKKERFSLILESASTNQTSMYLCAGGTLSNQPQHFGDGTRLSIL.

This clone was counted between two and nine times. V gene TRBV27 combines with J gene TRBJ2-3; perhaps TRBD1 as D (6 bases). The V end was cut by 5 bases, the J end by 4 bases, with 13 bases between. CDR1 MNHEY and CDR2 SMNVEV come from the germline V gene (reference sequence). The CDR3 has 14 amino acids. DNA of the CDR3: TGTGCCAGCAGTCAGGGGCAGGCCGCAGATACGCAGTATTTT. Translation: CASSQGQAADTQYF.

The chain couples TRBV27 to TRBJ2-2; the D is unclear. The CDR3 loop spans 12 amino acids. The ends were cut back, 3 bases at V and 6 bases at J, with 5 bases in the middle. Germline V gene lookup returns CDR1 MNHEY and CDR2 SMNVEV (reference sequence). The CDR3 loop reads CASSFGAGELFF. Here the CDR3 DNA reads TGTGCCAGCAGTTTTGGGGCCGGGGAGCTGTTTTTT.